This TCR beta chain was retrieved from a study of T cells after yellow fever vaccination. Regarding the study as a whole: CD4 and CD8 compartments shared a small share of clonotypes, likely from convergent recombination.

As for this clonotype: Its antigen is not identified.

TCRdb ran MiXCR on the 5' RACE reads and lists one entry per CDR3 protein. This table holds some 500,000 distinct CDR3 sequences, approximately 13% found once. Germline CDR1 GTSNPN, CDR2 SVGIG (reference sequence). This CDR3 comprises 11 residues. V was shortened by 3 bases and J by 6 bases, with 6 bases between the two germline ends. The chain has TRBV30 and TRBJ2-1; D gene unclear. The source is a man aged 25-45 years who received the YFV17D yellow fever vaccine. Sequences were derived from PBMCs, sampled on the day of the yellow fever booster vaccination. The DNA of the CDR3 is TGTGCCTGGAGACAGAGCAATGAGCAGTTCTTC. As protein: CAWRQSNEQFF.